The T cell receptor beta chain under discussion was sequenced for a study of blood T cell repertoires in COVID-19. Study-level information: Acute and convalescent COVID-19 specimens originated in the United States, Italy and Spain.

Sequencing was performed with immunoSEQ multiplex PCR; in TCRdb, only in-frame clones are kept and a portion is missing. The repertoire holds about 66,000 clones, less than 85% seen once, with 6.6% in the top ten. This clone came up a few times. The receptor was isolated from a man between 60 and 75 years old with acute or convalescent COVID-19. Sequencing input: peripheral blood.

CDR3 sequence (DNA): TGTGCCAGCAGTCCAAGGGGGAGCTTTGGGAACACCGGGGAGCTGTTTTTT. It yields the protein CASSPRGSFGNTGELFF. The chain couples TRBV7-2 to TRBJ2-2; TRBD1 is a possible D gene (6 bases). CDR1 and CDR2 from the germline V gene are SGHTA and FQGNSA. The CDR3 sequence is 17 residues long. V was pared by 6 bases and J by 1 base, with 18 bases between.